What follows is one TCR beta chain and its context. What this receptor recognizes is not known. The record has no base qualities; no much larger clone is one base away. The time point tag for this specimen amounts to: about 28 days (+/-7) after the second vaccine dose. AZD1222 recipients whose second dose came at about 4 weeks and those whose second dose came at about 12 weeks were combined into one group, since spike-specific TCR depth and breadth did not differ between the two schedules. The vaccinee samples were drawn from two UK trials, COV001 and COV002, one of which was a single-blind randomized controlled phase 2/3 trial testing AZD1222 (ChAdOx1 nCoV-19) in healthy adults. For TCRbeta chain sequencing, PBMC samples were collected from trial participants at day 0 and at day 28 after the second dose. This sample was taken from a study of T cell responses to AZD1222 COVID-19 vaccine (dated by TCRdb to about 2021). With regard to the full study: TCR sequencing was performed for about 250 trial participants, of whom about 200 were given two doses of AZD1222 and around 25 were given two doses of MenACWY control vaccine. Trial participants were enrolled by age into 18-55, 56-69 and 70-plus year subgroups, with 148, 28 and 57 TCR-sequenced participants respectively.

General study outcomes and caveats: Reportedly, almost half of the unique spike-specific TCRs recognized epitopes lying outside the regions that are mutated in the B.1.351 and B.1.1.7 variants. Participants were mostly white British and included more females than males, and it was suggested by the authors that clonal diversity may have been underestimated. Conclusions about previously exposed vaccinees are limited, since just 6 or 7 AZD1222 recipients were seropositive for SARS-CoV-2 at baseline. Because no day 14 peak-response samples were available, the repertoires could be characterized only after the peak T cell response. After two AZD1222 doses, both the breadth and the depth of spike-specific TCRs were significantly higher than at day 0 and than in MenACWY recipients. In the small 56-69-year group, the increase in depth fell short of significance, most likely because of low power. The vaccine-associated CD4 TCRs covered the entire spike protein, and the dominant responses fell in regions 160-218 and 743-854.

The CDR3 regions of human TCRbeta chains were analyzed by immunosequencing. In the authors' own workflow: Repertoire TCRs were checked for matches against a reference library of SARS-CoV-2-specific TCRs that had been generated using the MIRA antigen-specificity platform. Breadth meant the fraction of unique TCRs that were SARS-CoV-2-associated, whereas depth meant the fraction of total T cells that were SARS-CoV-2-associated. Using the MIRA data, every spike-specific TCR was mapped to the spike region that the TCR reacted to and assigned to either a CD4 or a CD8 class. Log10-transformed breadth and depth values were compared by one-way ANOVA with Sidak's multiple comparisons tests. TCRdb obtained this table from immuneACCESS and retained in-frame rearrangements with V and J assigned. These tables miss some clones; where compared with another copy, unresolved V genes account for less than half of the shortfall, and the remainder is unexplained. That table gives V, J and clone size, and the DNA gave D and trimming. The sample table shows about 69,000 clones, and less than 85% are seen once. Of the sample, about 23% is held by the ten largest clones.

The sample in question was peripheral blood, obtained 28 days after the second AZD1222 dose. This TCR was sampled from an adult who received the AZD1222 COVID-19 vaccine.

The sequenced DNA is TGTGCCAGAGACTTAGCGGGGAACACAGATACGCAGTATTTT. This sequence encodes CARDLAGNTDTQYF. The rearranged segments are TRBV2 and TRBJ2-3; the central 8 bases match TRBD2. Via the germline V gene, CDR1 is SNHLY and CDR2 FYNNEI. Trimmed from V: 9 bases; trimmed from J: 2 bases; junction bases lacking a gene match: 7. The CDR3 sequence holds 14 residues, the cysteine and phenylalanine included. Here the CDR3 DNA is all that survives: 42 bases in frame from base 1. The entire variable domain, with the stretches around the CDR3 drawn from the reference TRBV2 and TRBJ2-3 proteins, is EPEVTQTPSHQVTQMGQEVILRCVPISNHLYFYWYRQILGQKVEFLVSFYNNEISEKSEIFDDQFSVERPDGSNFTLKIRSTKLEDSAMYFCARDLAGNTDTQYFGPGTRLTVL.